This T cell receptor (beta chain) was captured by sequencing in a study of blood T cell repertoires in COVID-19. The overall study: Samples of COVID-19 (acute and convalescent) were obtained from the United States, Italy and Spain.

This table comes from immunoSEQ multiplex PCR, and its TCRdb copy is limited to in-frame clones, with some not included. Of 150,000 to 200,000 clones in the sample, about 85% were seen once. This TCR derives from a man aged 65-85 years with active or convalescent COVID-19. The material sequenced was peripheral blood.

The CDR3 sequence is CATSDLNGGDTQYF. The DNA for the CDR3 is TGTGCCACCAGTGACCTCAACGGGGGAGATACGCAGTATTTT. V is TRBV24-1 and J is TRBJ2-3, with D possibly matching TRBD2 (6 bases). The CDR3 contains 14 residues. Germline CDR1 is KGHDR and CDR2 is SFDVKD. Trimming took 4 bases from V and 5 from J, leaving 12 bases between them.